The rows below give T cell receptor beta chains drawn from one sample of a study of human T cells and chemical hapten exposure. TCRdb passed the RACE reads through MiXCR, listing each CDR3 protein once. The profile shows about 120,000 distinct CDR3 sequences, approximately 15% of them singletons. The specimen was whole blood, collected in connection with sensitization to the hapten diphenylcyclopropenone (DPC). The receptors shown here come from a man aged 18 to 29 with alopecia areata. Some clones in this sample may be carry-over from other donors' samples. Each CDR3 is given with its conserved first and last residue. Some rows mark clone size as missing; the rest say once, few, many or name a class of expanded clone.

>TRBJ1-1|many|TRBV10-1
CASRPTGYGRAGTNTEAFF
>TRBJ1-1|many|TRBV5-5
CASSLGPGTEAFF
>TRBJ2-5|.|TRBV3-1
CASSQAGLETQYF
>TRBJ2-5|many|TRBV29-1
CSVEEEGTGYF
>TRBJ1-2|.|TRBV13
CASSLRQGGNYGYTF
>TRBJ1-4|few|TRBV25-1
CASSEFTGTGGEKLFF
>TRBJ2-3|.|TRBV15
CATSRDLGLAGGPLSTDTQYF
>TRBJ2-5|.|TRBV28
CASSFTGGKETQYF
>TRBJ1-1|many|TRBV7-2
CASSLGGANTEAFF
>TRBJ1-5|few|TRBV10-3
CATGQGLNQPQHF
>TRBJ2-3|.|TRBV28
CASSRDLTDTQYF
>TRBJ2-5|few|TRBV9
CASSLAIGAGQETQYF
>TRBJ2-5|once|TRBV4-3
CASSQDYGAEFQTQYF
>TRBJ1-6|few|TRBV5-4
CASRADRASPLHF
>TRBJ2-3|few|TRBV9
CASSVASSGDPDTQYF
>TRBJ2-1|few|TRBV4-3
CASSQSVLARGGEQFF
>TRBJ1-1|few|TRBV20-1
CSAPQDTEAFF
>TRBJ1-1|.|TRBV20-1
CSARDGRTEAFF
>TRBJ2-2|.|TRBV6-4
CASSDSAQGVTGELFF
>TRBJ1-3|few|TRBV5-1
CASSSGQGTNTIYF
>TRBJ2-3|few|TRBV20-1
CSARVAGGSDTQYF
>TRBJ2-7|.|TRBV7-9
CASSRTGNPYEQYF
>TRBJ2-7|.|TRBV29-1
CSVERDYEQYF
>TRBJ2-1|.|TRBV24-1
CATSDWTYQNNEQFF
>TRBJ1-1|.|TRBV6-2/TRBV6-3
CAIVQGTEAFF
>TRBJ2-2|many|TRBV12-3/TRBV12-4
CASSLQGGTGELFF
>TRBJ2-5|.|TRBV20-1
CSAEQILAGRHETQYF
>TRBJ2-7|few|TRBV29-1
CSVATGWEQYF
>TRBJ2-3|once|TRBV20-1
CSARWFGRGETDTQYF
>TRBJ2-3|.|TRBV29-1
CSVVNLNTQYF
>TRBJ1-3|few|TRBV28
CASSFSTGGTSGNTIYF
>TRBJ1-1|.|TRBV6-5
CASSSAGQGRSMNTEAFF
>TRBJ1-2|.|TRBV4-3
CASSQGSGTNYGYTF
>TRBJ1-4|.|TRBV20-1
CSARADRREKLFF
>TRBJ2-7|few|TRBV7-2
CASSLAGTGINEQYF
>TRBJ2-6|.|TRBV2
CASRGGTSGANVLTF
>TRBJ1-1|few|TRBV6-2/TRBV6-3
CASSVWTGKLEAFF
>TRBJ2-2|few|TRBV6-5
CASSYSRNTGELFF
>TRBJ1-2|.|TRBV14
CASSLLKGAPNYGYTF
>TRBJ2-7|many|TRBV7-9
CASSYPPQGAYEQYF
>TRBJ2-3|.|TRBV19
CASSIMAGGSSTDTQYF
>TRBJ2-7|few|TRBV29-1
CSVREDEQYF